This T cell receptor beta chain was sequenced in a study of radiotherapy plus CTLA-4 blockade in lung cancer. V was cut by 0 bases and J by 2 bases, with 1 base left in between. This CDR3 comprises 11 residues. In germline, CDR1 is GTSNPN, CDR2 SVGIG (reference sequence). Whole-study findings and limits: Clones derived from tumor TCRs expanded in blood after radiotherapy plus ipilimumab.

Worth noting for this clone: Its target is not known.

Clones were sequenced by immunoSEQ multiplex PCR, and TCRdb holds only the in-frame ones, with some missing. Here the sample spans about 120,000 clones, 85% to 90% being singletons. The V and J genes are TRBV30 and TRBJ1-1; no firm D call. This specimen consisted of peripheral blood, obtained from a patient treated with radiotherapy plus ipilimumab. The source is a human donor with non-small cell lung cancer that progressed on radiotherapy plus ipilimumab. The CDR3 spells CAWSVNTEAFF. The CDR3 DNA is TGTGCCTGGAGTGTAAACACTGAAGCTTTCTTT.